These T cell receptor beta chains were read from a single sample in a study of blood T cells in healthy people across ages. Using its own MiXCR run on the 5' RACE reads, TCRdb lists one record per CDR3 protein. The sample holds more than 800,000 distinct CDR3 sequences, under 45% seen once. Sequences were obtained from blood. The receptors come from a woman aged 55-75 years in good health. CDR3s include the opening cysteine and the closing phenylalanine or tryptophan. The order of the fields is CDR3 DNA, CDR3 protein, J gene, V gene, clone size, D gene. The D gene is left open where the match is weak. Clone size is shown for a subset of rows, as once, few, many or a class of expanded clone.

TGTGCCAGCAGTTTATTTACGGACCAAGAGACCCAGTACTTC	CASSLFTDQETQYF	TRBJ2-5	TRBV27	few	-
TGTGCCAGCAGCCAGCTTCCCGGGACTAGCGGTTACGTGCAGTTCTTC	CASSQLPGTSGYVQFF	TRBJ2-1	TRBV3-1	few	TRBD2
TGTGCCAGCAGAGGGACAGGGGCTACGGATACGCAGTATTTT	CASRGTGATDTQYF	TRBJ2-3	TRBV6-5	few	TRBD1
TGCGCCAGCAGCCAAGCTTGGGGGACCGACAGTTATCAAGAGACCCAGTACTTC	CASSQAWGTDSYQETQYF	TRBJ2-5	TRBV4-1	few	-
TGTGCCAGCAGCCCGATACAGGGAGGTAATGAAAAACTGTTTTTT	CASSPIQGGNEKLFF	TRBJ1-4	TRBV11-2	-	-
TGTGCCAGCAGTTTAGGGGGGACTCTTTCTGAAGCTTTCTTT	CASSLGGTLSEAFF	TRBJ1-1	TRBV27	-	-
TGCAGCGCCGTCCTAGCGGCCCTGAGCACAGATACGCAGTATTTT	CSAVLAALSTDTQYF	TRBJ2-3	TRBV29-1	many	TRBD2
TGCGCCAGCAGCTTGGATCAGGGGGCCTTCCACGAGCAGTACTTC	CASSLDQGAFHEQYF	TRBJ2-7	TRBV5-1	few	TRBD1
TGTGCCAGTAGTCCGGCCGGGACAGGGTCCCCCTACGAGCAGTACTTC	CASSPAGTGSPYEQYF	TRBJ2-7	TRBV19	-	TRBD1
TGTGCCAGCAGCTTAAACGCCGTCACGCAGTATTTT	CASSLNAVTQYF	TRBJ2-3	TRBV7-9	-	-
TGTGCCAGCAGCTTAGACAGGGGACTGTACTACGAGCAGTACTTC	CASSLDRGLYYEQYF	TRBJ2-7	TRBV7-2	-	-
TGCAGTGCTTCTCGTGACGCCTCCAAAGAGACCCAGTACTTC	CSASRDASKETQYF	TRBJ2-5	TRBV20-1	few	-
TGTGCCAGCAGTGAAACCCTCCTCCGCAACGAGCAGTACTTC	CASSETLLRNEQYF	TRBJ2-7	TRBV2	-	-
TGTGCCAGCAGCCAAGTAGCCGGGTTGGGGGCTGAAGCTTTCTTT	CASSQVAGLGAEAFF	TRBJ1-1	TRBV3-1	-	-
TGTGCCAGCAGCTTTGGGACCTCGAACACTGAAGCTTTCTTT	CASSFGTSNTEAFF	TRBJ1-1	TRBV7-8	few	-
TGTGCCAGCGCCCGACGGGGAGCCAACTATGGCTACACCTTC	CASARRGANYGYTF	TRBJ1-2	TRBV10-3	few	-
TGCAGTGCTAGAGATCTGGGACGGCGACAACCTGAAGCTTTCTTT	CSARDLGRRQPEAFF	TRBJ1-1	TRBV20-1	-	-
TGTGCCAGCAGTTCGGGACCAGGGCTTGGTTCACCCCTCCACTTT	CASSSGPGLGSPLHF	TRBJ1-6	TRBV12-3/TRBV12-4	-	-
TGCAGTGCTAGCTACCGAGGTGGGGGTGGCTCCTACGAGCAGTACTTC	CSASYRGGGGSYEQYF	TRBJ2-7	TRBV20-1	-	-
TGCAGCGTTGAAGATGGACAGGGGGCGAATGGCTACACCTTC	CSVEDGQGANGYTF	TRBJ1-2	TRBV29-1	-	TRBD1
TGTGCCTGGGGCTCCGGACAGCTAAACACCGGGGAGCTGTTTTTT	CAWGSGQLNTGELFF	TRBJ2-2	TRBV30	-	-
TGTGCCACCAGCAGAGTTCGGGGTGCTAATGGCTACACCTTC	CATSRVRGANGYTF	TRBJ1-2	TRBV15	few	-
TGTGCCAGCAGACAAACCGGGGCACCCAAGGGAGCCCAGTACTTC	CASRQTGAPKGAQYF	TRBJ2-5	TRBV28	-	-
TGTGCCAGCAGTCTTCAGGGGACTACTGAGACCCAGTACTTC	CASSLQGTTETQYF	TRBJ2-5	TRBV27	-	-
TGTGCCAGCAGTGGGTCTATAACAGATACGCAGTATTTT	CASSGSITDTQYF	TRBJ2-3	TRBV6-6	-	-
TGTGCCAGCAGCCAAGAGAAACTAGGACTAGCGGGAGGGGGGGAGCAGTACTTC	CASSQEKLGLAGGGEQYF	TRBJ2-5	TRBV4-2	-	TRBD2
TGTGCCAGCAGCCAAGAGGACACTGGCTACTACGAGCAGTACTTC	CASSQEDTGYYEQYF	TRBJ2-7	TRBV4-2	many	-
TGTGCCGGCGGGGCGAAACCGAACACCGGGGAGCTGTTTTTT	CAGGAKPNTGELFF	TRBJ2-2	TRBV6-1	once	-
TGTGCCAGCAGCTTAACCGGACTAGCGGGCAAAGAGACCCAGTACTTC	CASSLTGLAGKETQYF	TRBJ2-5	TRBV6-5	many	TRBD2
TGTGCCAGCAGCGTAGGAGGGTATCCAGATACGCAGTATTTT	CASSVGGYPDTQYF	TRBJ2-3	TRBV9	-	-
TGTGCCAGCAGCTTAGGTCCAAGCTCTGGAAACACCATATATTTT	CASSLGPSSGNTIYF	TRBJ1-3	TRBV13	once	-
TGTGCCAGCAGGGGACAGACAGGGGGCTGGTATACTGAAGCTTTCTTT	CASRGQTGGWYTEAFF	TRBJ1-1	TRBV12-3/TRBV12-4	-	TRBD1
TGTGCCACCGGAACCGGGACTAGCGGAGAAAGCGAGCAGTTCTTC	CATGTGTSGESEQFF	TRBJ2-1	TRBV15	-	TRBD2
TGTGCCATCAGTCGGGGACTAGCGGGAGCAAGGTATTTT	CAISRGLAGARYF	TRBJ2-3	TRBV10-3	-	TRBD2
TGCGCCAGCAGCCTCCGGGACAGGGGGGACAATGAGCAGTTCTTC	CASSLRDRGDNEQFF	TRBJ2-1	TRBV4-1	few	TRBD1
TGTGCCAGCAATACCGCGGGCGGGGGGACCTACGAGCAGTACTTT	CASNTAGGGTYEQYF	TRBJ2-5	TRBV6-1	-	TRBD2
TGCAGTGCTAGAGATTGGGGGACAGGGGGGGCCGATACGCAGTATTTT	CSARDWGTGGADTQYF	TRBJ2-3	TRBV20-1	few	TRBD1
TGTGCCAGCAGCCAAGACCCCGTGACTAGCGGGAGGGCCTACAATGAGCAGTTCTTC	CASSQDPVTSGRAYNEQFF	TRBJ2-1	TRBV4-2	few	TRBD2
TGTGCCATCAGTGCTCATGTAGAGGGTGAGCAGTTCTTC	CAISAHVEGEQFF	TRBJ2-1	TRBV10-3	-	-
TGTGCCATCAGTGAGGCGATGGGGGGCCATCAGCCCCAGCATTTT	CAISEAMGGHQPQHF	TRBJ1-5	TRBV10-3	-	-
TGTGCCAGCAACCAAGATGGCAGGGAAGACGAGCAGTACTTC	CASNQDGREDEQYF	TRBJ2-7	TRBV3-1	-	-
TGCAGTGCTAGACCTCCTCGCGGGACAGAGAACACTGAAGCTTTCTTT	CSARPPRGTENTEAFF	TRBJ1-1	TRBV20-1	-	TRBD1
TGTGCCAGCAGGGGGGGTCCTAGCGGTGCCTACGAGCAGTACTTC	CASRGGPSGAYEQYF	TRBJ2-7	TRBV12-3/TRBV12-4	-	TRBD2
TGTGCCAGCAGCCGCCGGGCTAGCGGGACTAGCACAGATACGCAGTATTTT	CASSRRASGTSTDTQYF	TRBJ2-3	TRBV11-2	-	TRBD2
TGTGCCAGCAGCCTCCACAATGAGCGGTTCTTC	CASSLHNERFF	TRBJ2-1	TRBV3-1	-	-
TGTGCCAGCAGCCCCTCCGGGACAGTCTATAACTATGGCTACACCTTC	CASSPSGTVYNYGYTF	TRBJ1-2	TRBV3-1	few	TRBD1
TGTGCCAACTCACCACAGGTCAGCACAGATACGCAGTATTTT	CANSPQVSTDTQYF	TRBJ2-3	TRBV18	-	-
TGTGCCAGCAGCTTTCCTATTGGCGGTACCACAGATACGCAGTATTTT	CASSFPIGGTTDTQYF	TRBJ2-3	TRBV11-2	-	-
TGTGCCAGCAGTCCCGGGGAGGGCCGGTACGAGCAGTACTTC	CASSPGEGRYEQYF	TRBJ2-7	TRBV9	few	TRBD2
TGTGCCAGCAGCCCGCAATGGAGCGGGAGCCTTCGGCTGTACAATGAGCAGTTCTTC	CASSPQWSGSLRLYNEQFF	TRBJ2-1	TRBV7-9	-	TRBD2
TGTGCCAGCAGCTTAGTTCAGGGGTCCTACAATGAGCAGTTCTTC	CASSLVQGSYNEQFF	TRBJ2-1	TRBV7-2	-	-
TGTGCCAGCAGCCCCCGGGTGTCTGATGGCTACACCTTC	CASSPRVSDGYTF	TRBJ1-2	TRBV14	-	-
TGTGCCAGCAGTACCAGGGGGCCCTACGAGCAGTACTTC	CASSTRGPYEQYF	TRBJ2-7	TRBV28	-	TRBD1
TGCGCCAGCAGCCAAGTAGGGGCAGGAGTCTATGGCTACACCTTC	CASSQVGAGVYGYTF	TRBJ1-2	TRBV4-1	few	-
TGTGCCAGCTCACCGAGTCCAGTCAGGGATTTCAATCAGCCCCAGCATTTT	CASSPSPVRDFNQPQHF	TRBJ1-5	TRBV18	-	-